This TCR beta chain was captured by sequencing in a study of T-cell memory formation after mild COVID-19. This clonotype has only a few counts. Its matching antigen is unknown. The ends were cut back, 4 bases at V and 0 bases at J, with 8 bases in the middle. The CDR3 covers 14 residues. CDR1 and CDR2 from the germline V gene are SGHRS and YFSETQ. TCRdb independently ran MiXCR on the 5' RACE reads; one entry per CDR3 protein. Here the sample spans roughly 160,000 distinct CDR3 sequences, 11% being singletons. Findings and limits, study-wide: Clones that contracted from day 15 to 85 were balanced CD4/CD8, while later expanders leaned CD4+. CD4+ clones that contracted lay mainly in CM and EM; CD8+ ones lay in EMRA.

This chain uses TRBV5-1 with TRBJ2-4; D ambiguous. The clonotype comes from a man younger than 30 who had mild COVID-19 (a few samples of this study predate the infection). Cell type and time point are not known. Sequenced input: PBMCs or a T cell subset sorted from them (not recorded which). CDR3 DNA: TGCGCCAGCAGCCCCACGAGAGCCAAAAACATTCAGTACTTC. Its translation: CASSPTRAKNIQYF. Filled out from reference TRBV5-1 and TRBJ2-4, the complete variable domain reads KAGVTQTPRYLIKTRGQQVTLSCSPISGHRSVSWYQQTPGQGLQFLFEYFSETQRNKGNFPGRFSGRQFSNSRSEMNVSTLELGDSALYLCASSPTRAKNIQYFGAGTRLSVL.